This T cell receptor beta chain was retrieved from a study of beta chain features in type 1 diabetes. As every portion of the isolated RNA was reverse transcribed, the sequencing read expressed TCRB transcripts. Sequencing was performed with immunoSEQ multiplex PCR; in TCRdb, only in-frame clones are kept and a portion is missing. This sample has about 360,000 clones, with around an eighth found just once. Study-level points and caveats: Patients and controls would share equally any PCR tilt toward shorter templates. For Type 1 diabetes patients, all four CD4+ subsets carried TCRB CDR3s that were moderately but significantly shorter.

This clone was recorded a few times. What it binds is unknown. Via CD45RO/CCR7/CD25/CD127/CD95/CD27, cells of the CD4+ naive, central memory, regulatory and stem cell-like memory subsets were sorted. CDR1 is GTSNPN and CDR2 is SVGIG in the germline V gene (reference sequence). This CDR3 region has 13 residues. Germline trimming cut 2 bases from V and 5 bases from J; bases unmatched to any gene: 5. The sequenced sample was naive CD4+ T cells from blood. The clonotype originates from a man between 18 and 29 years old in good health. This chain connects TRBV30 to TRBJ1-1; TRBD1 agrees at 7 bases. CDR3 in amino acids: CAWSRGRSTEAFF. CDR3 coding DNA: TGTGCCTGGAGTAGGGGGCGATCAACTGAAGCTTTCTTT.